A single sample is the source of the 20 T cell receptor delta chains below, sequenced in a study of gamma-delta chains in newborns, infants, children. TCRdb re-called clones from the reads using CATT. The profile shows 5,000 or so delta-chain clones, about 2.9% of them singletons. The specimen was blood. The receptors shown here come from a child who was a newborn, infant or young child, either healthy, febrile or measles-vaccinated (not recorded which).

By sample share, this clone is medium-sized. This may be a read error: a much more frequent sequence differs by one nucleotide. The rearrangement joins TRDV2 to TRDJ1, with 8 bases matching TRDD3. This CDR3 is 12 amino acids long. V lost 1 base to trimming and J lost 7 bases; unmatched junction nucleotides: 1. Germline loops: CDR1 GEAIGNYY, CDR2 EKD. CDR3 residues: CACDTGGSKLIF. CDR3 sequence (DNA): TGTGCCTGTGACACTGGGGGATCTAAACTCATCTTT.

This clone was detected a few times. TCRdb attributes to this sequence the protein of a much larger clone, which differs from the DNA translation at residue 5; a read error is likely, and the protein displayed is translated from the DNA. The genes are TRDV2 and TRDJ3; 9 nucleotides agree with TRDD3. Trimming took 3 bases from V and 1 from J; bases not matched to a gene: 6. There are 18 residues in the CDR3. Germline CDR1 GEAIGNYY, CDR2 EKD. The CDR3 bases are TGTGCCTGTGACGCTAGGGGATACGCTTCCTGGGACACCCGACAGATGTTTTTC. Translating gives CACDARGYASWDTRQMFF.

Concerning this clone itself: A far larger clone is off by one base, so a read error is likely. This chain uses TRDV2 with TRDJ3; D is uncertain. CDR1 and CDR2 from the germline V gene are GEAIGNYY and EKD. V gave up 0 bases and J gave up 2 bases, with 16 bases separating them. The CDR3 spans 19 residues. The CDR3 region has the DNA TGTGCCTGTGACACCGTACGGCCCATCGTCGCCTGGGACACCCGACAGATGTTTTTC. Protein: CACDTVRPIVAWDTRQMFF.

The table lists this clone with a few counts. A read error likely explains why the TCRdb protein, taken from a much larger clone, differs from this DNA's translation at residue 16; the protein shown is translated from the DNA. V and J are TRDV2 and TRDJ3, with 9 nucleotides matching TRDD3. In germline, CDR1 is GEAIGNYY, CDR2 EKD. This CDR3 has 18 amino acids. The CDR3 nucleotides are TGTGCCTGTGAGCTACTGGGGGAGAGCTCCTGGGACACCCGACAGACGTTTTTC. This translates into CACELLGESSWDTRQTFF.

Sample share makes this clone medium-sized. This same CDR3 is encoded by further DNA sequences in the sample. The chain has TRDV2 and TRDJ1; 12 bases fit TRDD3. J was trimmed by 2 bases and V by 0 bases; bases with no gene match: 6. Germline CDR1 GEAIGNYY, CDR2 EKD. The CDR3 extends over 17 amino acids. The DNA for the CDR3 is TGTGCCTGTGACACCGCCTGGGGGATACGCAAAACCGATAAACTCATCTTT. This sequence encodes CACDTAWGIRKTDKLIF.

Only a few counts were recorded for this clone. A far larger clone differs by one base, so this is likely a read error. The chain couples TRDV2 to TRDJ2; 12 bases are a match to TRDD3. This CDR3 region has 20 residues. Germline lookup yields CDR1 GEAIGNYY and CDR2 EKD. The CDR3 here is CACVPYWGILGSPQTVQLFF. CDR3 nucleotide sequence: TGTGCCTGTGTACCGTACTGGGGGATACTTGGGAGTCCACAGACAGTACAACTCTTCTTT.

For this clone: TCRdb lists the protein of a much larger clone for this DNA, which differs at residue 3, so this is likely a read error; the protein given here is translated from the DNA itself. The gene calls are TRDV2 and TRDJ3; tentatively, D is TRDD3 (5 bases). The CDR3 consists of 18 residues. Germline CDR1 is GEAIGNYY and CDR2 is EKD. CDR3 bases: TGTGCCCGTGACACCGCCTGGATAAGCTCCTGGGACACCCGACAGATGTTTTTC. It specifies CARDTAWISSWDTRQMFF.

Note on this clone: The protein recorded in TCRdb matches a much larger clone and deviates from this DNA's translation at residue 8, suggesting a read error; the protein here is obtained by translating the DNA. The gene calls are TRDV1 and TRDJ1; 8 bases fit TRDD3. CDR3 length equals 20 residues. In germline, CDR1 is TSWWSYY, CDR2 QGS. V shed 1 base, J shed 0 bases, and the junction held 16 bases outside the gene matches. For the CDR3, the DNA is TGTGCTCTTGGGGAACGGAGAGGCGTGGGATACGCGGGGTACACCGATAAACTCATCTTT. This sequence encodes CALGERRGVGYAGYTDKLIF.

This clone has a handful of counts. Only one base separates this from a far larger clonotype, so it likely reflects a read error. The chain links TRDV2 to TRDJ3; 12 bases match TRDD3. The CDR3 has 22 amino acids. Per the germline V gene, CDR1 is GEAIGNYY and CDR2 is EKD. For the CDR3, the DNA is TGTGCCTGTGACACCGCCAGGTCTGGGGGATACGCGGACTCCTGGGACACCCGACGGATGTTTTTC. It codes for CACDTARSGGYADSWDTRRMFF.

Notes on this clone: Translating this DNA gives a protein that differs at residue 11 from the TCRdb one, which belongs to a much larger clone; a read error is likely, and the protein shown is this translation. The chain employs TRDV2 and TRDJ2; 9 bases are shared with TRDD3. The CDR3 contains 15 residues. From germline, CDR1 is GEAIGNYY and CDR2 EKD. CDR3 sequence (DNA): TGTGCCTGTGACACGATAGGGGGATACACAGTACAACTCTTCTTT. It translates to CACDTIGGYTVQLFF.

Worth noting for this clone: A far more abundant clone sits one base away, making this likely a read error. The same CDR3 also results from other DNA sequences found in this sample. The chain recombines TRDV2 with TRDJ1, with D possibly being TRDD3 (5 bases). CDR1 and CDR2 (germline): GEAIGNYY, EKD. The CDR3 consists of 14 residues. CDR3 nucleotides: TGTGCCTGTGACACCGGGGGGTACACTGATAAACTCATCTTT. This codes for CACDTGGYTDKLIF.

This clone is medium-sized in the sample. A much larger clone lies one base from this, so it may be a read error. The chain links TRDV2 to TRDJ1; TRDD3 aligns across 9 bases. The V gene's germline CDR1 is GEAIGNYY and CDR2 EKD. The CDR3 length is 15 residues. The chain's CDR3 is CACDWGIWATDNLIF. CDR3 nucleotides: TGTGCCTGTGACTGGGGGATATGGGCCACCGATAACCTCATCTTT.

This clone has more than one count but fewer than ten. A single base is all that separates this from a far larger clone, so a read error is likely. The identical CDR3 is also encoded by other nucleotide sequences in the sample. The V call is TRDV2, the J call TRDJ3; 10 positions agree with TRDD3. CDR3 length: 17 residues. Germline V gene sequence: CDR1 GEAIGNYY, CDR2 EKD. CDR3 in amino acids: CACDVTGGSWDTRQMFF. The CDR3 DNA is TGTGCCTGTGACGTTACTGGGGGATCCTGGGACACCCGACAGATGTTCTTC.

This clone turned up a few times. With a far larger clone one base away, a read error is the likely cause. The same CDR3 arises from other DNA sequences in this sample as well. The chain uses TRDV2 and TRDJ2; 9 positions match TRDD3. The CDR3 has 15 amino acids. Looked up from germline, CDR1 is GEAIGNYY and CDR2 is EKD. V shed 4 bases, J shed 1 base, and the junction held 3 bases outside the gene matches. The CDR3: CACDVLGDLTAQLFF. CDR3 sequence (DNA): TGTGCCTGTGATGTACTGGGGGATTTGACAGCACAACTCTTCTTT.

This clone has just a few counts. The protein held in TCRdb is that of a much larger clone and does not match this DNA's translation at residue 12, likely because of a read error; the protein shown is translated from the DNA. This sequence joins TRDV2 and TRDJ1, with TRDD3 identical over 12 bases. With 1 base clipped from V and 4 bases from J, the junction kept 9 bases outside the gene matches. The CDR3 sequence is 17 residues long. The germline V gene has CDR1 GEAIGNYY and CDR2 EKD. CDR3 bases: TGTGCCTGTGACACGGGTCTGGGGGATACGCGTCACGATAAACTCATCTTT. Its protein product is CACDTGLGDTRHDKLIF.

Worth noting for this clone: This clone may be a read error of a much larger clone one base away. The sample contains more than one DNA sequence encoding this CDR3. This chain joins TRDV1 and TRDJ1; tentatively, D is TRDD3 (6 bases). CDR3 length equals 21 residues. CDR1 TSWWSYY and CDR2 QGS come from the germline V gene. The CDR3 DNA sequence: TGCGCTCTTGGGGAACACTTCCCCCCCTGGGGACTGACTCCGTTCACCGATAAACTCATCTTT. Translating gives CALGEHFPPWGLTPFTDKLIF.

This clone showed up just a few times. This DNA translates differently at residue 10 from the TCRdb protein, which is that of a much larger clone; a read error is likely, and the protein shown is the DNA's own translation. J is TRDJ2 and V is TRDV2, with 8 bases identical to TRDD3. Germline loops: CDR1 GEAIGNYY, CDR2 EKD. This CDR3 contains 18 residues. The V segment lost 0 bases and the J segment 0 bases; nucleotides outside the gene matches: 8. The CDR3 DNA reads as TGTGCCTGTGACACCGGCGGGGGGATATGCGCTTTGACAGCACAACTCTTCTTT. As protein: CACDTGGGICALTAQLFF.

Note on this clone: A far larger clone is one nucleotide away, so this likely arose from a read error. The V gene is TRDV2, the J gene TRDJ3; 9 positions agree with TRDD3. The CDR3 is 23 residues long. The trim removed 1 base at V and 0 bases at J, leaving 18 bases unmatched. Germline loops: CDR1 GEAIGNYY, CDR2 EKD. The CDR3 DNA sequence: TGTGCCTGTGACACGATCCGACTCTCTGGGGGATGCGAGGTCTCCTGGGACACCCGACAGATGTTTTTC. Protein product: CACDTIRLSGGCEVSWDTRQMFF.

By sample fraction, this clone is large. At the DNA level, this CDR3 is encoded by other sequences in the same sample as well. The gene calls are TRAV29/DV5 and TRDJ1, with 10 bases that match TRDD3. V shed 0 bases, J shed 2 bases, and the junction held 7 bases outside the gene matches. This CDR3 comprises 16 residues. CDR1 and CDR2 (germline): NSMFDY, ISSIKDK. The CDR3 reads CAASEKLLGDTDKLIF. The CDR3 coding sequence is TGTGCAGCAAGCGAAAAACTACTGGGGGATACCGATAAACTCATCTTT.

Turning to this clone: Only one base separates this from a far larger clonotype, so it likely reflects a read error. Other nucleotide sequences in the sample specify the same CDR3. The chain couples TRDV2 to TRDJ3, with TRDD3 identical over 10 bases. This CDR3 region has 19 residues. Germline loops: CDR1 GEAIGNYY, CDR2 EKD. CDR3 region: CACVPLWGIGRWDTRQMFF. Written as DNA, the CDR3 is TGTGCCTGTGTCCCTCTCTGGGGGATAGGTCGCTGGGACACCCGACAGATGTTCTTC.